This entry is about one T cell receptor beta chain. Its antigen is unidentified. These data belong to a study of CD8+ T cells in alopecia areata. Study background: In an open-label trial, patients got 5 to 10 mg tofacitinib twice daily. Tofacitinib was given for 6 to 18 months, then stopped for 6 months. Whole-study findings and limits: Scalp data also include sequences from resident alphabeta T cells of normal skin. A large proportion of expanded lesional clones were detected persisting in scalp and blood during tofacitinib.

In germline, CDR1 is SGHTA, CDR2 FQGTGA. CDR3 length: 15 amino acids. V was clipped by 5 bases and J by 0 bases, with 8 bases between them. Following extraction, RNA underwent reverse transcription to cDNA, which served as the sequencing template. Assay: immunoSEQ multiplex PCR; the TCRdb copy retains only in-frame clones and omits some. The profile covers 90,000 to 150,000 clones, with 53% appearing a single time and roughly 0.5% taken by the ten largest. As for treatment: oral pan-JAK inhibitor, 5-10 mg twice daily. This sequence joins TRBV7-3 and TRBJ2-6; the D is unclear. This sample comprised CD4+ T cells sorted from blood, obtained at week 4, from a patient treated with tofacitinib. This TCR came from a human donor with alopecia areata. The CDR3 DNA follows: TGTGCCAGCAGCCCGCACAGCTCTGGGGCCAACGTCCTGACTTTC. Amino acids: CASSPHSSGANVLTF.